Listed below are T cell receptor beta chains from one sample, sequenced in a study of technical replicates of blood from a few donors. Profiled with immunoSEQ multiplex PCR; TCRdb holds only in-frame clones, not every one. In the table there are 55,000 to 85,000 clones, around 97% of which are singletons. Sequencing input: T cells isolated from PBMCs. These receptors were obtained from a human donor in good health. Both conserved end residues are part of each CDR3. A D gene is named only where the DNA matches it firmly. Only some rows state a clone size, as once, few, many or a class for expanded clones.

v_call: TRBV25-1; j_call: TRBJ1-4; d_call: TRBD1; clone_size: -; cdr3_aa: CASSEQGATNEKLFF; cdr3_nt: TGTGCCAGCAGTGAACAGGGGGCGACTAATGAAAAACTGTTTTTT
v_call: TRBV18; j_call: TRBJ1-3; d_call: TRBD1; clone_size: -; cdr3_aa: CASSGRTGIANSGNTIYF; cdr3_nt: TGTGCCAGCTCAGGTCGGACAGGGATTGCCAACTCTGGAAACACCATATATTTT
v_call: TRBV9; j_call: TRBJ2-3; d_call: -; clone_size: -; cdr3_aa: CASSPRTYTDTQYF; cdr3_nt: TGTGCCAGCAGCCCACGGACATACACAGATACGCAGTATTTT
v_call: TRBV6-5; j_call: TRBJ1-1; d_call: -; clone_size: -; cdr3_aa: CASRRGTEAFF; cdr3_nt: TGTGCCAGCCGACGGGGTACTGAAGCTTTCTTT
v_call: TRBV6-5; j_call: TRBJ1-5; d_call: -; clone_size: -; cdr3_aa: CASRRDSNQPQHF; cdr3_nt: TGTGCCAGCAGACGGGATAGCAATCAGCCCCAGCATTTT
v_call: TRBV6-5; j_call: TRBJ1-1; d_call: -; clone_size: once; cdr3_aa: CASSEPGFYTEAFF; cdr3_nt: TGTGCCAGCAGTGAACCAGGGTTCTACACTGAAGCTTTCTTT
v_call: TRBV28; j_call: TRBJ2-7; d_call: -; clone_size: -; cdr3_aa: CASSTPRTGSYEQYF; cdr3_nt: TGTGCCAGCAGTACCCCGAGAACCGGGAGCTACGAGCAGTACTTC
v_call: TRBV7-8; j_call: TRBJ2-1; d_call: -; clone_size: once; cdr3_aa: CASSFQDNEQFF; cdr3_nt: TGTGCCAGCAGCTTCCAGGACAATGAGCAGTTCTTC
v_call: TRBV28; j_call: TRBJ1-3; d_call: TRBD1; clone_size: -; cdr3_aa: CASSELTGGQFTIYF; cdr3_nt: TGTGCCAGCAGTGAATTGACAGGGGGCCAATTCACCATATATTTT
v_call: TRBV28; j_call: TRBJ1-5; d_call: TRBD1; clone_size: -; cdr3_aa: CASSADRGRNQPQHF; cdr3_nt: TGTGCCAGCAGTGCGGACAGGGGGAGAAATCAGCCCCAGCATTTT
v_call: TRBV11-1; j_call: TRBJ2-5; d_call: -; clone_size: -; cdr3_aa: CASSPRRAQETQYF; cdr3_nt: TGTGCCAGCAGCCCACGCAGGGCACAAGAGACCCAGTACTTC
v_call: TRBV5-6; j_call: TRBJ2-7; d_call: -; clone_size: -; cdr3_aa: CASSGGDYEQYF; cdr3_nt: TGTGCCAGCAGCGGAGGCGACTACGAGCAGTACTTC
v_call: TRBV4-1; j_call: TRBJ2-7; d_call: -; clone_size: -; cdr3_aa: CASSSGTGDYEQYF; cdr3_nt: TGCGCCAGCAGCTCAGGGACGGGAGATTACGAGCAGTACTTC
v_call: TRBV13; j_call: TRBJ2-1; d_call: TRBD2; clone_size: -; cdr3_aa: CASSLVSGRADEQFF; cdr3_nt: TGTGCCAGCAGCTTAGTTAGCGGGAGGGCCGATGAGCAGTTCTTC